The sequence of this T cell receptor (beta chain) was determined in a study of blood T cell repertoires in COVID-19. The wider study: Acute-phase and convalescent COVID-19 samples originated in the United States, Italy and Spain. T cells, B-cell-depleted T cells, or PBMCs supplied cDNA or gDNA.

The V gene lost 0 bases and the J gene lost 1 base, with 8 bases spanning the gap. The germline gives CDR1 SGHRS, CDR2 YFSETQ. There are 14 residues in the CDR3. This clone appeared a few times. Original processing methods: The authors estimated nucleated cell counts from reference gene primer amplification. Assay: immunoSEQ multiplex PCR; the TCRdb copy retains only in-frame clones and omits some. V and J calls plus clone size are reproduced from that table; the DNA served to infer D and trimming. This sample carries about 210,000 clones, about four fifths of them seen once, and the ten largest clones take around 8.7%.

This chain links TRBV5-1 with TRBJ2-7; tentatively, D is TRBD1 (6 bases). The source material was peripheral blood. This TCR derives from a woman aged 45 to 65 with acute or convalescent COVID-19. CDR3 sequence (DNA): TGCGCCAGCAGCTTGGAAACAGGGTCCTACGAGCAGTACTTC. Translation: CASSLETGSYEQYF.